Listed below are T cell receptor beta chains from one sample, sequenced in a study of cytomegalovirus exposure and HLA in healthy donors. Repertoires were generated with immunoSEQ multiplex PCR, while TCRdb's copy carries only in-frame clones and drops some. The data hold approximately 110,000 clones, with roughly 85% observed a single time. The specimen was PBMCs. The receptors were gathered from a man aged 25 to 40 in good health and CMV-seropositive. The CDR3 runs from the conserved cysteine through the conserved F or W. The D gene is left open where the match is weak. Only part of the rows carry a size: once, few, many, or a class if the clone is expanded.

clone_size,j_call,cdr3_length,v_call,d_call,cdr3_aa,cdr3_nt
.,TRBJ1-3,15,TRBV18,.,CASSPGGSQRNTIYF,TGTGCCAGCTCACCAGGCGGGTCACAGAGAAACACCATATATTTT
.,TRBJ2-3,13,TRBV11-1,.,CASSQREADTQYF,TGTGCCAGCAGCCAAAGGGAGGCAGATACGCAGTATTTT
.,TRBJ1-4,16,TRBV2,.,CASGAGEGRDGEKLFF,TGTGCCAGCGGGGCAGGGGAGGGCCGAGATGGGGAAAAACTGTTTTTT
.,TRBJ1-2,12,TRBV2,.,CASIQGNYGYTF,TGTGCCAGCATACAGGGCAACTATGGCTACACCTTC
.,TRBJ2-3,17,TRBV2,TRBD1,CASSHPPGQGGTDTQYF,TGTGCCAGCAGTCACCCCCCCGGACAGGGGGGCACAGATACGCAGTATTTT
.,TRBJ2-3,14,TRBV7-9,TRBD1,CASSSTGGADTQYF,TGTGCCAGCAGCTCGACAGGGGGGGCAGATACGCAGTATTTT
few,TRBJ1-1,15,TRBV19,.,CASSNLDARGTEAFF,TGTGCCAGTAGTAATTTGGACGCCCGAGGGACTGAAGCTTTCTTT
.,TRBJ2-7,15,TRBV7-8,TRBD1,CASSDPGQGFYEQYF,TGTGCCAGCAGCGATCCGGGACAGGGCTTCTACGAGCAGTACTTC
.,TRBJ1-2,13,TRBV2,.,CASSLEVQNGYTF,TGTGCCAGCAGTCTGGAGGTTCAGAATGGCTACACCTTC
.,TRBJ2-7,14,TRBV4-1,.,CASSQSQGGYEQYF,TGCGCCAGCAGCCAAAGTCAGGGTGGCTACGAGCAGTACTTC
.,TRBJ2-3,14,TRBV4-1,.,CASRGRLYTDTQYF,TGCGCCAGCAGGGGGCGACTTTACACAGATACGCAGTATTTT
.,TRBJ1-2,14,TRBV11-2,TRBD1,CASSFRTGAYGYTF,TGTGCCAGCAGCTTCCGGACAGGGGCGTATGGCTACACCTTC
.,TRBJ1-3,14,TRBV5-1,TRBD1,CASSPGTAGNTIYF,TGCGCCAGCAGCCCCGGGACAGCGGGAAACACCATATATTTT
.,TRBJ2-5,11,TRBV7-9,.,CSSSLLETQYF,TGTTCCAGCAGCTTACTTGAGACCCAGTACTTC
.,TRBJ1-5,14,TRBV10-3,TRBD1,CAISETGGDQPQHF,TGTGCCATCAGTGAAACAGGGGGCGATCAGCCCCAGCATTTT
.,TRBJ1-5,15,TRBV19,.,CASSIGRVGHQPQHF,TGTGCCAGTAGTATAGGCAGGGTTGGGCATCAGCCCCAGCATTTT
.,TRBJ1-3,16,TRBV5-1,TRBD1,CASSATQGNSGNTIYF,TGCGCCAGCAGCGCCACACAGGGGAACTCTGGAAACACCATATATTTT
.,TRBJ2-1,16,TRBV10-3,.,CAISESAGGSGDEQFF,TGTGCCATCAGTGAGTCCGCAGGGGGGTCGGGAGATGAGCAGTTCTTC
.,TRBJ2-4,15,TRBV19,TRBD2,CATKTGLAGGEIQYF,TGTGCCACCAAGACGGGACTAGCGGGGGGGGAGATTCAGTACTTC
.,TRBJ2-5,13,TRBV6-6,.,CASSKGLRETQYF,TGTGCCAGCAGCAAGGGACTTCGGGAGACCCAGTACTTC
.,TRBJ2-5,14,TRBV7-2,TRBD2,CASSLGLAGGPLNF,TGTGCCAGCAGCTTGGGACTAGCGGGAGGGCCTTTGAACTTC
.,TRBJ1-2,15,TRBV5-1,.,CASSPTPTGNYGYTF,TGCGCCAGCAGCCCCACGCCGACAGGCAACTATGGCTACACCTTC
.,TRBJ2-2,13,TRBV5-1,.,CASRETNPGELFF,TGCGCCAGCAGGGAGACTAATCCCGGGGAGCTGTTTTTT
.,TRBJ2-3,14,TRBV6-5,.,CASSTSPSTDTQYF,TGTGCCAGCAGCACTAGCCCCAGCACAGATACGCAGTATTTT
.,TRBJ1-3,16,TRBV28,TRBD1,CASSWTGGGGGNTIYF,TGTGCCAGCAGTTGGACAGGGGGGGGTGGTGGAAACACCATATATTTT
few,TRBJ1-4,17,TRBV4-1,TRBD1,CASSPTRPRGRNEKLFF,TGCGCCAGCAGCCCGACCCGGCCCAGGGGGCGTAATGAAAAACTGTTTTTT
.,TRBJ1-1,14,TRBV6-5,.,CASSYSGGHTEAFF,TGTGCCAGCAGTTACTCGGGGGGTCACACTGAAGCTTTCTTT
.,TRBJ2-1,16,TRBV7-9,.,CASSSARSSSYNEQFF,TGTGCCAGCAGCTCGGCTAGATCGAGCTCCTACAATGAGCAGTTCTTC
few,TRBJ1-2,14,TRBV27,.,CASSLSGASYGYTF,TGTGCCAGCAGTTTATCAGGGGCCAGCTATGGCTACACCTTC
.,TRBJ1-1,13,TRBV13,.,CASSLAGNTEAFF,TGTGCCAGCAGCTTAGCCGGGAACACTGAAGCTTTCTTT
.,TRBJ2-3,16,TRBV6-6,TRBD2,CASSPHSGESTDTQYF,TGTGCCAGCAGCCCCCACAGCGGGGAGTCCACAGATACGCAGTATTTT
.,TRBJ1-1,15,TRBV2,TRBD1,CASSRDRGGGTEAFF,TGTGCCAGTTCCCGGGACAGGGGCGGGGGCACTGAAGCTTTCTTT
.,TRBJ2-6,13,TRBV7-6,.,CASTGSGANVLTF,TGTGCCAGTACTGGCTCTGGGGCCAACGTCCTGACTTTC
few,TRBJ1-1,14,TRBV27,.,CASSLYTKNTEAFF,TGTGCCAGCAGTTTATATACAAAGAACACTGAAGCTTTCTTT
.,TRBJ2-7,14,TRBV5-4,.,CASSRDTSSYEQYF,TGTGCCAGCAGCCGGGACACAAGCTCCTACGAGCAGTACTTC
.,TRBJ1-3,18,TRBV5-6,TRBD1,CASSAGPLTRGSGNTIYF,TGTGCCAGCAGCGCAGGACCCCTAACCAGGGGGTCTGGAAACACCATATATTTT
.,TRBJ2-1,11,TRBV5-1,.,CASSYYNEQFF,TGCGCCAGCAGTTATTACAATGAGCAGTTCTTC
.,TRBJ2-7,11,TRBV20-1,.,CSASEGSEQYF,TGCAGTGCTAGCGAGGGTTCCGAGCAGTACTTC
.,TRBJ2-7,14,TRBV5-6,TRBD1,CASSGTGASYEQYF,TGTGCCAGCAGCGGGACAGGAGCCTCCTACGAGCAGTACTTC
few,TRBJ2-7,14,TRBV30,.,CAWTSLRGRNEQYF,TGTGCCTGGACCTCGTTGCGGGGGCGAAACGAGCAGTACTTC
.,TRBJ2-1,17,TRBV19,TRBD2,CASSIRLAGRSYNEQFF,TGTGCCAGTAGTATAAGGCTAGCGGGACGATCCTACAATGAGCAGTTCTTC
once,TRBJ1-1,13,TRBV2,.,CASSLREGTEAFF,TGTGCCAGCAGTCTACGGGAAGGCACTGAAGCTTTCTTT
.,TRBJ1-4,13,TRBV18,.,CATREQLNEKLFF,TGTGCCACCCGAGAACAGCTTAATGAAAAACTGTTTTTT
.,TRBJ2-1,16,TRBV7-3,.,CASSLSAGATRREQFF,TGTGCCAGCAGCTTATCTGCGGGGGCCACCAGAAGGGAGCAGTTCTTC
.,TRBJ1-2,15,TRBV19,.,CASSIWLGDTDGYTF,TGTGCCAGTAGTATTTGGTTGGGAGACACGGACGGCTACACCTTC
.,TRBJ1-4,13,TRBV30,.,CAVQQGGNEKLFF,TGTGCCGTCCAGCAGGGAGGGAATGAAAAACTGTTTTTT